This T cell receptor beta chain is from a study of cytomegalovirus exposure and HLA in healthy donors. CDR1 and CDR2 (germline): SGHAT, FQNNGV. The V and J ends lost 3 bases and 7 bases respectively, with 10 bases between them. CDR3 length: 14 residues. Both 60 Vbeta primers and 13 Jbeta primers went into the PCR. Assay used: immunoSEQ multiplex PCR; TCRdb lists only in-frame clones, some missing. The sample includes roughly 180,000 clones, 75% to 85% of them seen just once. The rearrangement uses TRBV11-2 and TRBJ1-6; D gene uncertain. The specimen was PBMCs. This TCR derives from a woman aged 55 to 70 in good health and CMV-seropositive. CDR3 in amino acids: CASSFGQKNSPLHF. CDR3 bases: TGTGCCAGCAGCTTTGGGCAGAAGAATTCACCCCTCCACTTT.